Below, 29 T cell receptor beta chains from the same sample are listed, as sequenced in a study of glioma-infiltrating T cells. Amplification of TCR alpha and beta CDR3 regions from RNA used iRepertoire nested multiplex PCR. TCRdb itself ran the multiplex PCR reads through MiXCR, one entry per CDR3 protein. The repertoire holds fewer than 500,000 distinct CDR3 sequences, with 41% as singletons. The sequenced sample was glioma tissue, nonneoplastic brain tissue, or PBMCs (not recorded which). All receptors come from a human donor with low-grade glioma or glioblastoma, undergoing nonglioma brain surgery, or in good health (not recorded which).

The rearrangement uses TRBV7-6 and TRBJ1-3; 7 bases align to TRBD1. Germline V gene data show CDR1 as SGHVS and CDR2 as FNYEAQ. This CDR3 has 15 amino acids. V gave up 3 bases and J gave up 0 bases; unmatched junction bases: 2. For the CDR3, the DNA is TGTGCCAGCAGCTTGGGACAGCGCTCTGGAAACACCATATATTTT. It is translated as CASSLGQRSGNTIYF.

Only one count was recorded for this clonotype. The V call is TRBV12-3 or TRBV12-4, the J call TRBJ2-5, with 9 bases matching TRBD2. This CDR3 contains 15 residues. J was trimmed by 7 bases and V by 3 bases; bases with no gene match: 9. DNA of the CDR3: TGTGCCAGCAGTTTGACTAGCGGAGCTAGAGGGACCCAGTACTTC. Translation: CASSLTSGARGTQYF.

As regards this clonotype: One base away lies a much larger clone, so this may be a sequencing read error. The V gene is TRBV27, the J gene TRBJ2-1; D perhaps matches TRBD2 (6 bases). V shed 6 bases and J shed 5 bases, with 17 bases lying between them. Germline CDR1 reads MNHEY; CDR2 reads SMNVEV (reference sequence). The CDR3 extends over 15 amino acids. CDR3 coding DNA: TGTGCCAGCAGCCCAAGCGGGCGGGGTGACAATGAGCAGTTCTTC. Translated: CASSPSGRGDNEQFF.

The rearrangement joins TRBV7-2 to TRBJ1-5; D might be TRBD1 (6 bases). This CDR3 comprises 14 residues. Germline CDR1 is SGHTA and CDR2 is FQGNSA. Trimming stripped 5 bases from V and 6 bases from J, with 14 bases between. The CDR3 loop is CASSPIRGSQPQHF. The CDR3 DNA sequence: TGTGCCAGCAGCCCGATCAGGGGTAGTCAGCCCCAGCATTTT. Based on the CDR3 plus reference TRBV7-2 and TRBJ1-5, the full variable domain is GAGVSQSPSNKVTEKGKDVELRCDPISGHTALYWYRQSLGQGLEFLIYFQGNSAPDKSGLPSDRFSAERTGGSVSTLTIQRTQQEDSAVYLCASSPIRGSQPQHFGDGTRLSIL.

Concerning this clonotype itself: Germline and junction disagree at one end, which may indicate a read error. The CDR3 sequence is CASSQEGQGPEQFF. The CDR3 DNA reads TGTGCCAGCAGCCAAGAAGGACAGGGACCGGAGCAGTTCTTC. This rearrangement joins TRBV4-1 to TRBJ2-7; 8 bases match TRBD1. The J call could be wrong; TRBJ2-1 is a better fit for the DNA end. This CDR3 spans 14 amino acids. Germline CDR1 and CDR2: MGHRA and YSYEKL.

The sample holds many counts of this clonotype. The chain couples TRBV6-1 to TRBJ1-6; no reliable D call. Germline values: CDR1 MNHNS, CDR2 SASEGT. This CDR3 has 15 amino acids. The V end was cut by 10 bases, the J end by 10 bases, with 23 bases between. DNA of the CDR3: TGTGCCATCCAACTCGACGCTGCCGGGGAATCACCCCTCCACTTT. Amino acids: CAIQLDAAGESPLHF.

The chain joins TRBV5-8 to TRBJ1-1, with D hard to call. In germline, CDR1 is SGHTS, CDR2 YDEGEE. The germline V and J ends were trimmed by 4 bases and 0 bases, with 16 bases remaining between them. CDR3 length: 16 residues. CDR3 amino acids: CASSPRIGEMNTEAFF. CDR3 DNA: TGTGCCAGCAGCCCGAGGATTGGAGAGATGAACACTGAAGCTTTCTTT.

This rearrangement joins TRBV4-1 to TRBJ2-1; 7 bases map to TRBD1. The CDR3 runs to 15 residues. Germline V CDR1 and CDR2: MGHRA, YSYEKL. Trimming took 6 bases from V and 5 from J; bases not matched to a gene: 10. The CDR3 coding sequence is TGCGCCAGCAGACACACCGGGACAGACCACAATGAGCAGTTCTTC. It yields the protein CASRHTGTDHNEQFF.

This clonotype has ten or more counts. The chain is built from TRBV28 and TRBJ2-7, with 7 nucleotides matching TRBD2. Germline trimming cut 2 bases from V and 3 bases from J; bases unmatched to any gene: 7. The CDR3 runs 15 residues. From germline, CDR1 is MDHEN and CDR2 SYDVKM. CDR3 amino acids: CASSLGGGNYYEQYF. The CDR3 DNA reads TGTGCCAGCAGTTTAGGGGGGGGAAACTACTACGAGCAGTACTTC.

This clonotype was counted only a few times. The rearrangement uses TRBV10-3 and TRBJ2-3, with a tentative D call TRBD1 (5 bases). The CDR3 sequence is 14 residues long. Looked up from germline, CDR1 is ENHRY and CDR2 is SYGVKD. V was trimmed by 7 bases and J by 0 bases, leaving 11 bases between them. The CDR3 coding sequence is TGTGCCATCAAGTCAGGGTTGAGCACAGATACGCAGTATTTT. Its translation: CAIKSGLSTDTQYF.

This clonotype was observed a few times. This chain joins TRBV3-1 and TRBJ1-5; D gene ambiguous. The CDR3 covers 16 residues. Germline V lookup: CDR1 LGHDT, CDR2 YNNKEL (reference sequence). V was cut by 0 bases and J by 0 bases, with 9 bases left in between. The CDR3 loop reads CASSQDPSYSNQPQHF. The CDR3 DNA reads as TGTGCCAGCAGCCAAGATCCCAGCTATAGCAATCAGCCCCAGCATTTT.

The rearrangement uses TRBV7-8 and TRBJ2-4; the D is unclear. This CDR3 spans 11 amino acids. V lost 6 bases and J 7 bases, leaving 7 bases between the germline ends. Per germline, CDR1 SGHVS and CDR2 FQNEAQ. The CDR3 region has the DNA TGTGCCAGCAGTATTTCTAACATTCAGTACTTC. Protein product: CASSISNIQYF. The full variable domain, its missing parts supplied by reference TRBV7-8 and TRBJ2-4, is GAGVSQSPRYKVAKRGQDVALRCDPISGHVSLFWYQQALGQGPEFLTYFQNEAQLDKSGLPSDRFFAERPEGSVSTLKIQRTQQEDSAVYLCASSISNIQYFGAGTRLSVL.

CDR3 nucleotides: TGTGCCAGCAGTTTCCGTTTTTGGGCTGGGAGAGATACGCAGTATTTT. This codes for CASSFRFWAGRDTQYF. The V and J genes are TRBV28 and TRBJ2-3; D is possibly TRBD2 (5 bases). CDR3 length: 16 amino acids. Between the trimmed V and J ends, which lost 3 bases and 5 bases, there was a span of 18 bases. CDR1 and CDR2 from the germline V gene are MDHEN and SYDVKM.

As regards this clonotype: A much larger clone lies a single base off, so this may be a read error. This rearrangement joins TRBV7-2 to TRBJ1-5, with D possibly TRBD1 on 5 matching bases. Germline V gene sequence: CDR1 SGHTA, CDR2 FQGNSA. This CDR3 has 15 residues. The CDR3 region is CASSPTVVSNRPQHF. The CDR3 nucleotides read TGTGCCAGCAGCCCGACAGTAGTTAGCAATCGGCCCCAGCATTTT.

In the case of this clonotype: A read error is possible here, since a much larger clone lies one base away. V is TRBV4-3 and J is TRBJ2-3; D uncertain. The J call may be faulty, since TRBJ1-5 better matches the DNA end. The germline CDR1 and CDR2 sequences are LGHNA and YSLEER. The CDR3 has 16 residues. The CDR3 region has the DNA TGCGCCAGCAGCCAAGTGCAGGCGGGGAGCACAGATACGCAGCATTTT. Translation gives CASSQVQAGSTDTQHF.

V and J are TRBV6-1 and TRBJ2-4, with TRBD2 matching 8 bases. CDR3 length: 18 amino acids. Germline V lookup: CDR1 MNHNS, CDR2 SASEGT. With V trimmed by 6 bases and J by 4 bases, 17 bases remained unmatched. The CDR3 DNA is TGTGCCAGCAGGCCGCTCCCGGGAGGGCAGGAGAGAAAAAACATTCAGTACTTC. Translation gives CASRPLPGGQERKNIQYF.

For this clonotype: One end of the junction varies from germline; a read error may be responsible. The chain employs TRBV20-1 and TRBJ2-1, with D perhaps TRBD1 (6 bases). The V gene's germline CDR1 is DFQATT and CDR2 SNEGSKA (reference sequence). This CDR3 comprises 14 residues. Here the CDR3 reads CSAKDRSSYNEQFF. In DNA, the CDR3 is TGCAGTGCTAAAGACAGGAGCTCCTACAACGAGCAGTTCTTC.

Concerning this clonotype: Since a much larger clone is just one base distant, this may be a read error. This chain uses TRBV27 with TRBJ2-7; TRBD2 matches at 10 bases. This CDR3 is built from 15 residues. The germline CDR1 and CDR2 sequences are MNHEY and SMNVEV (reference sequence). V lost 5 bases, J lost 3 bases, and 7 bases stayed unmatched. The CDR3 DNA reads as TGTGCCAGCAGTAAACTACTAGCGGGGTTCTACGAGCAGTACTTC. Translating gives CASSKLLAGFYEQYF.

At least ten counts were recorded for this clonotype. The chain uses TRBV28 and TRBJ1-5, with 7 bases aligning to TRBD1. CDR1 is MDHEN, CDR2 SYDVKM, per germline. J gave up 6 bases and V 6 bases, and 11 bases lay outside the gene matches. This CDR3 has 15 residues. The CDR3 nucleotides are TGTGCCAGCAGCCTAACCGGGACAGTCTTTCAGCCCCAGCATTTT. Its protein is CASSLTGTVFQPQHF. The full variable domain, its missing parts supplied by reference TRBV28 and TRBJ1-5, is DVKVTQSSRYLVKRTGEKVFLECVQDMDHENMFWYRQDPGLGLRLIYFSYDVKMKEKGDIPEGYSVSREKKERFSLILESASTNQTSMYLCASSLTGTVFQPQHFGDGTRLSIL.

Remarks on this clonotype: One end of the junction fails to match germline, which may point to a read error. The CDR3, as DNA: TGTGCCACCAGCAGTTACGGGAGAGTCTCAGATAAGCAGTATTTT. Its translation is CATSSYGRVSDKQYF. The V and J genes are TRBV15 and TRBJ2-3; possibly TRBD2 for D (6 bases). The CDR3 length is 15 residues. Germline V gene lookup returns CDR1 LNHNV and CDR2 YYDKDF (reference sequence).

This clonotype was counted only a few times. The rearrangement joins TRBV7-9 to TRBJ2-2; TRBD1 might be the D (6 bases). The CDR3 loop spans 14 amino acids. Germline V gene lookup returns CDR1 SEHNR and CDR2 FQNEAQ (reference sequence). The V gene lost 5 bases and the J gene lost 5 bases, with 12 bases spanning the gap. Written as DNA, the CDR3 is TGTGCCAGCAGCATACAGGGTTCAACCGGGGAGCTGTTTTTT. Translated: CASSIQGSTGELFF.

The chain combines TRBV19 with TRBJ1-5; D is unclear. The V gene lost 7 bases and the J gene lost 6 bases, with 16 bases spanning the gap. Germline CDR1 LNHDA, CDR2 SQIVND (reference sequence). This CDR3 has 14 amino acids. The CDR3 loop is CASTHAQSAQPQHF. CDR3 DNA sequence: TGTGCCAGTACTCACGCCCAATCGGCTCAGCCCCAGCATTTT.

The CDR3 loop reads CASGTGDYEQYF. The DNA for the CDR3 is TGTGCCAGCGGTACGGGCGACTACGAGCAGTACTTC. V and J are TRBV6-1 and TRBJ2-7; the D is unclear. Germline lookup yields CDR1 MNHNS and CDR2 SASEGT. Trimming took 8 bases from V and 3 from J, leaving 11 bases between them. This CDR3 comprises 12 residues.

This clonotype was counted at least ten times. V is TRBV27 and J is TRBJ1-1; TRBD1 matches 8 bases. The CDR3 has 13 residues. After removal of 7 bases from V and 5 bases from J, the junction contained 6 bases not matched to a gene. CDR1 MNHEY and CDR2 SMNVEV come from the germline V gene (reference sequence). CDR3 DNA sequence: TGTGCCAGCACCGGACAGGGAAGAACTGAAGCTTTCTTT. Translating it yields CASTGQGRTEAFF.

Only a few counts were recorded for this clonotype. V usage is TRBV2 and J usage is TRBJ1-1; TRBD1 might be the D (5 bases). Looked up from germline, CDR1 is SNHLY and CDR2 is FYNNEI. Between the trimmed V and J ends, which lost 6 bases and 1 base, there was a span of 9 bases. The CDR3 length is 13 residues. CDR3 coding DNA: TGTGCCAGCAGGCTGGGGGGGAACACTGAAGCTTTCTTT. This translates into CASRLGGNTEAFF. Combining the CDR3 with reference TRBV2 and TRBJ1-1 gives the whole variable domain EPEVTQTPSHQVTQMGQEVILRCVPISNHLYFYWYRQILGQKVEFLVSFYNNEISEKSEIFDDQFSVERPDGSNFTLKIRSTKLEDSAMYFCASRLGGNTEAFFGQGTRLTVV.

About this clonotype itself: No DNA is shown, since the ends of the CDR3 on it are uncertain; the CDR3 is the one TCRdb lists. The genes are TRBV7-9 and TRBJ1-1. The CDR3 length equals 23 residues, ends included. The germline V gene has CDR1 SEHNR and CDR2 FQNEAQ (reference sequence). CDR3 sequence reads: CASSFYICSARDRNFGGDTEAFF.

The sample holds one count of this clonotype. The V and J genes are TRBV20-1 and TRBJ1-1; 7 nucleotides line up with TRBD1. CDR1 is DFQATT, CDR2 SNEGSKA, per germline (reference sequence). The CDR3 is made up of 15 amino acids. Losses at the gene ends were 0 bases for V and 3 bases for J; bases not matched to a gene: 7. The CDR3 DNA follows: TGCAGTGCTAGAGAGCTGGGACAGAAGGACACTGAAGCTTTCTTT. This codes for CSARELGQKDTEAFF.

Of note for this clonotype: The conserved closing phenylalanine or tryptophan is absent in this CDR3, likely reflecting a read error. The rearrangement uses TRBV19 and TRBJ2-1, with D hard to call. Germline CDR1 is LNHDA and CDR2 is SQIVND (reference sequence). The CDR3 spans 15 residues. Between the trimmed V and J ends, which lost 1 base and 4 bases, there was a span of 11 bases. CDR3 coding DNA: TGTGCCAGTAGTATAGCCCTGTCCACGTACAATGAGCAGTTCGTC. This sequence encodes CASSIALSTYNEQFV.

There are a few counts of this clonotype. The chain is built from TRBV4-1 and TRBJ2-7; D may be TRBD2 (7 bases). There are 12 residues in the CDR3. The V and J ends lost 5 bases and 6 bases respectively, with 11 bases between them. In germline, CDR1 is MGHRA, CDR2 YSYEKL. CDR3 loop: CASSWEGGEQYF. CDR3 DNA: TGCGCCAGCAGCTGGGAGGGGGGCGAGCAGTACTTC.